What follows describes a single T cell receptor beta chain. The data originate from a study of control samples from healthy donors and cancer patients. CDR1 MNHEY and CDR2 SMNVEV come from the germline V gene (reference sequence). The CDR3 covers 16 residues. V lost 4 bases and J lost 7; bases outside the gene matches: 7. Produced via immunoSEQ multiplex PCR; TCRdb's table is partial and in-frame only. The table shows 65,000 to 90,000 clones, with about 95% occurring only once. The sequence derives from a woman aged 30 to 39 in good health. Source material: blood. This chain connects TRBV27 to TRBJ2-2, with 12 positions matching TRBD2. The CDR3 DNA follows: TGTGCCAGCAGTTCTACTAGCGGGGGGATGGTCGGGGAGCTGTTTTTT. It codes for CASSSTSGGMVGELFF.